This T cell receptor beta chain was profiled in a study of blood T cells in healthy people across ages. General study results and limits: Diversity of TCR beta correlated strongly with naive T cell percentage.

Trimming cost V 1 base and J 6 bases, with 13 bases left between them. There are 14 residues in the CDR3. Germline CDR1 reads SGHTA; CDR2 reads FQGNSA. In this sample, this clonotype turned up many times. Antigen: not known. The use of a sample-barcoded 5' primer and a J-beta primer mix characterized a second PCR of roughly 7 to 11 cycles. The template-switch adaptor was a 5' adaptor with 12 random nucleotides. It tagged each cDNA molecule. TCRdb used MiXCR to reprocess the 5' RACE reads, holding one entry per CDR3 protein. The sample consists of over 1.5 million distinct CDR3 sequences, roughly 49% of them appearing once.

This TCR was recovered from a woman aged 40 to 49 in good health. The gene calls are TRBV7-2 and TRBJ2-7; either TRBD1 or TRBD2 may supply D (5 bases each). The specimen was blood. CDR3 region: CASSLGGSGGEQYF. The CDR3 bases are TGTGCCAGCAGCTTAGGGGGGTCGGGCGGCGAGCAGTACTTC.